A selection of T cell receptor beta chains follows, all from one sample in a study of blood T cell repertoires in COVID-19. Sequenced by immunoSEQ multiplex PCR; TCRdb stores in-frame clones only, minus some. The table lists 30,000 to 40,000 clones, about 90% of them singletons. Sequencing used peripheral blood. The receptors shown here come from a woman in her 70s with active COVID-19. CDR3s include the opening cysteine and the closing phenylalanine or tryptophan. D genes are given only for firm matches. The size of a clone is reported for some rows only, either as once, few or many, or as a class for expanded clones.

>TRBV18|TRBJ2-1|NA|TRBD2
TGTGCCAGCTCACCAACTAGCGGGGGGAAGTACAATGAGCAGTTCTTC
CASSPTSGGKYNEQFF
>TRBV6-2/TRBV6-3|TRBJ2-1|NA|NA
TGTGCCAGCAGCTCTCCAGGACACAGCTCCTACAATGAGCAGTTCTTC
CASSSPGHSSYNEQFF
>TRBV6-6|TRBJ2-7|NA|NA
TGTGCCAGCAGTTACGACGGGGTTATACACGAGCAGTACTTC
CASSYDGVIHEQYF
>TRBV25-1|TRBJ2-7|NA|NA
TGTGCCAGCAGTGCAGACTCCTACGAGCAGTACTTC
CASSADSYEQYF
>TRBV6-4|TRBJ2-1|NA|TRBD2
TGTGCCAGCAGCGCCGCGGGACTAGCGGGGGCCCGAAAACTAGGGGGTGAGCAGTTCTTC
CASSAAGLAGARKLGGEQFF
>TRBV5-6|TRBJ1-1|NA|NA
TGTGCCAGCAGCTTCGAACGGGACACTGAAGCTTTCTTT
CASSFERDTEAFF
>TRBV6-2/TRBV6-3|TRBJ1-3|NA|TRBD1
TGTGCCAGCAGTACGAGACAGGGGTCTGGAAACACCATATATTTT
CASSTRQGSGNTIYF
>TRBV6-5|TRBJ1-1|NA|NA
TGTGCCAGCAGTTACTCCCCCAGGACATTGAACACTGAAGCTTTCTTT
CASSYSPRTLNTEAFF
>TRBV5-4|TRBJ2-5|NA|TRBD1
TGTGCCAGCAGCAGGAATTTGGCAGGGGGTGTCCAAGAGACCCAGTACTTC
CASSRNLAGGVQETQYF
>TRBV15|TRBJ2-6|NA|NA
TGTGCCACCAGCAGAGACCCCCGGGGTTCCGACGGGGCCAACGTCCTGACTTTC
CATSRDPRGSDGANVLTF
>TRBV27|TRBJ1-6|NA|TRBD1
TGTGCCAGCAGTTTGAAGGGGGCCGCTAGCATTTATAATTCACCCCTCCACTTT
CASSLKGAASIYNSPLHF
>TRBV7-2|TRBJ2-7|NA|NA
TGTGCCAGCAGCTTTGGGGGGACCAGGACCTACGAGCAGTACTTC
CASSFGGTRTYEQYF
>TRBV5-1|TRBJ2-5|NA|TRBD2
TGCGCCAGCAGCCTAGCGGCAACTCCCGGCGAGACCCAGTACTTC
CASSLAATPGETQYF
>TRBV5-8|TRBJ1-5|NA|NA
TGTGCCAGCAGCTTGGTCCGGCGGGGGGCGTATACTCAGCCCCAGCATTTT
CASSLVRRGAYTQPQHF
>TRBV10-3|TRBJ1-3|NA|TRBD1
TGTGCCACGGGACCCCGGACAGGGAGGAACACCATATATTTT
CATGPRTGRNTIYF
>TRBV10-2|TRBJ2-3|once|TRBD1
TGCGCCAGCAGTCTGGACAGGTACACAGATACGCAGTATTTT
CASSLDRYTDTQYF
>TRBV3-1/TRBV3-2|TRBJ2-3|NA|NA
TGTGCCAGCAGCCAAGGGGGCGGGGCGGATACGCAGTATTTT
CASSQGGGADTQYF
>TRBV10-3|TRBJ2-6|once|NA
TGTGCCATCAGATTCGACAGTCTAGGCTCTGGGGCCAACGTCCTGACTTTC
CAIRFDSLGSGANVLTF
>TRBV3-1/TRBV3-2|TRBJ2-3|NA|NA
TGTGCCAGCATACACGGGGATACGCAGTATTTT
CASIHGDTQYF
>TRBV7-2|TRBJ2-7|NA|NA
TGTGCCAGCAGCTTAAATCAGGGGAGCTACGAGCAGTACTTC
CASSLNQGSYEQYF
>TRBV20-1|TRBJ2-1|NA|TRBD1
TGCAGTGCTAGTTTAGTCCGGGACAGAGACCCGGGGCAGTTCTTC
CSASLVRDRDPGQFF
>TRBV7-8|TRBJ1-2|once|NA
TGTGCCAGCAGTTTCCGGGTCTCGGATGGCTACACCTTC
CASSFRVSDGYTF
>TRBV6-5|TRBJ2-7|NA|TRBD2
TGTGCCAGCAGTTACCGGATAGCGGGGGGCTACGAGCAGTACTTC
CASSYRIAGGYEQYF
>TRBV7-9|TRBJ2-3|NA|NA
TGTGCCAGCAGCCCAAGCGGGAGCACAGATACGCAGTATTTT
CASSPSGSTDTQYF
>TRBV12-3/TRBV12-4|TRBJ1-1|once|NA
TGTGCCAGCAGTCTCACAGGGGAAGCTTTCTTT
CASSLTGEAFF
>TRBV18|TRBJ2-2|NA|NA
TGTGCCAGCTCACCACCGACTAGTGGGTCCGGGGAGCTGTTTTTT
CASSPPTSGSGELFF
>TRBV5-1|TRBJ1-4|NA|TRBD1
TGCGCCAGCAGCTTGGGGACAGGGGTTTCTGAAAAACTGTTTTTT
CASSLGTGVSEKLFF
>TRBV4-3|TRBJ1-2|NA|NA
TGCGCCAGCAGCCAAGACGTCAGGGATTCTAGGGGCTACACCTTC
CASSQDVRDSRGYTF
>TRBV7-2|TRBJ1-4|once|TRBD1
TGTGCCAGCAGCAGACAGGGGATGAGTGAAAAACTGTTTTTT
CASSRQGMSEKLFF
>TRBV7-3|TRBJ1-1|NA|NA
TGTGCCAGCAGCTTAAACCCTCGGACTGAAGCTTTCTTT
CASSLNPRTEAFF
>TRBV6-5|TRBJ1-1|NA|NA
TGTGCCAGCAGTTACGGGGCCGCAGGGGACACTGAAGCTTTCTTT
CASSYGAAGDTEAFF
>TRBV7-3|TRBJ2-3|NA|TRBD1
TGTGCCAGCAGCGAAGGCCCCGGGACAGGGGGCGCAGATACGCAGTATTTT
CASSEGPGTGGADTQYF
>TRBV12-3/TRBV12-4|TRBJ1-3|NA|NA
TGTGCCAGCAGTTTTAGATCAAACACCATATATTTT
CASSFRSNTIYF
>TRBV6-5|TRBJ1-6|NA|TRBD1
TGTGCCAGCAGAGATCGGGACAGGGGACCACCCCTCCACTTT
CASRDRDRGPPLHF
>TRBV19|TRBJ2-2|NA|NA
TGTGCCAGTACTCTCTTTGGGGGAGGCGGGGAGCTGTTTTTT
CASTLFGGGGELFF
>TRBV19|TRBJ2-2|NA|TRBD2
TGTGCCAGTAGTACGGGAGTGGTGGCTAGCGGCTACACCGGGGAGCTGTTTTTT
CASSTGVVASGYTGELFF
>TRBV29-1|TRBJ1-2|NA|TRBD1
TGCAGCGTCATGACAGGGGGCGCGGGCTACACCTTC
CSVMTGGAGYTF
>TRBV11-3|TRBJ2-4|NA|TRBD1
TGTGCCAGCAGCCCTGGGGGGCGGGGACAGGGGGCGCCGGTAGACATTCAGTACTTC
CASSPGGRGQGAPVDIQYF
>TRBV5-1|TRBJ2-2|NA|NA
TGCGCCAGCAGCTTGATGGGGGGGCCCCCTAGGAACACCGGGGAGCTGTTTTTT
CASSLMGGPPRNTGELFF
>TRBV5-1|TRBJ2-6|NA|TRBD1
TGCGCCAGCAGCCCGGGACAGGGTTTCTCTGGGGCCAACGTCCTGACTTTC
CASSPGQGFSGANVLTF
>TRBV19|TRBJ2-3|NA|NA
TGTGCCAGTAGTCCGCATTGGGGGCGCATCACAGATACGCAGTATTTT
CASSPHWGRITDTQYF
>TRBV6-1|TRBJ2-1|NA|NA
TGTGCCAGCAGTGAAGCCAAACAGGGTTGGAGTGAGCAGTTCTTC
CASSEAKQGWSEQFF
>TRBV3-1/TRBV3-2|TRBJ1-6|NA|TRBD1
TGTGCCAGCAGCCGGACAGGGCAAGGTTCACCCCTCCACTTT
CASSRTGQGSPLHF
>TRBV30|TRBJ1-1|NA|NA
TGTGCCTGGAGAATCATTCAGGGCTTGAACACTGAAGCTTTCTTT
CAWRIIQGLNTEAFF
>TRBV18|TRBJ2-7|NA|NA
TGTGCCAGCTCCCCGGGCGACAGAAACTACGAGCAGTACTTC
CASSPGDRNYEQYF
>TRBV7-9|TRBJ2-2|NA|NA
TGTGCCAGCAGGTCGTTGGGGGCAACCGGGGAGCTGTTTTTT
CASRSLGATGELFF
>TRBV10-1|TRBJ2-3|NA|NA
TGCGCCAGCAGTGACCGACTAGGGGGGGGCACAGATACGCAGTATTTT
CASSDRLGGGTDTQYF
>TRBV4-1|TRBJ2-5|NA|TRBD2
TGCGCCAGCAGCCAACCGCGGGAGCACCAAGAGACCCAGTACTTC
CASSQPREHQETQYF
>TRBV29-1|TRBJ1-5|NA|NA
TGCAGCGTTGAAGAGGTTCGGGGGAAGCCCCAGCATTTT
CSVEEVRGKPQHF
>TRBV9|TRBJ2-5|NA|NA
TGTGCCAGCAGCTTGTATGCGACACGAGAGACCCAGTACTTC
CASSLYATRETQYF
>TRBV6-5|TRBJ1-1|few|TRBD1
TGTGCCAGCAGCCTTATAGGGACAGGGAACACTGAAGCTTTCTTT
CASSLIGTGNTEAFF
>TRBV18|TRBJ2-1|once|TRBD2
TGTGCCAGCTCACCAGGACTAGCGGGGGGGGATGAGCAGTTCTTC
CASSPGLAGGDEQFF
>TRBV6-5|TRBJ1-1|NA|NA
TGTGCCAGCAGTTACTCGAGTCGACACTGGAACACTGAAGCTTTCTTT
CASSYSSRHWNTEAFF
>TRBV10-3|TRBJ1-4|NA|TRBD1
TGTGCCATAAAGGGACAGGCTATTGATGAAAAACTGTTTTTT
CAIKGQAIDEKLFF
>TRBV28|TRBJ2-5|NA|TRBD2
TGTGCCAGCAGTTTACTAGCGGGGGCCCGCGGGGAGACCCAGTACTTC
CASSLLAGARGETQYF
>TRBV5-1|TRBJ1-1|NA|TRBD1
TGCGCCAGCAGCCGAGGACAGGGTAGCCTGAACACTGAAGCTTTCTTT
CASSRGQGSLNTEAFF
>TRBV7-2|TRBJ2-2|NA|TRBD2
TGTGCCAGCAGCTTACTAGCGGGGCGCTCCGGGGAGCTGTTTTTT
CASSLLAGRSGELFF
>TRBV5-8|TRBJ2-5|few|TRBD1
TGTGCCAGCGAACCGGGACAGGGGACGGAGACCCAGTACTTC
CASEPGQGTETQYF
>TRBV7-8|TRBJ2-7|NA|TRBD2
TGTGCCAGCAGCGGAATATCGGGACTAGCGGGGGGCTACGAGCAGTACTTC
CASSGISGLAGGYEQYF